The following is a T cell receptor (beta chain) sequence with its context. Trimming left V 8 bases short and J 0 bases short, with 14 bases between. CDR1 is MNHEY and CDR2 is SMNVEV in the germline V gene (reference sequence). This CDR3 region has 15 residues. The source of the sample is a study of T cell changes during pregnancy in multiple sclerosis. Assay: immunoSEQ multiplex PCR; the TCRdb copy retains only in-frame clones and omits some. This repertoire shows 40,000 to 60,000 clones, around 93% found once; its top ten account for under 6%. This sample comprised CD8+ T cells from peripheral blood mononuclear cells, obtained in the first trimester of pregnancy. The V gene is TRBV27, the J gene TRBJ1-5; D is perhaps TRBD1 (5 bases). This TCR derives from a female donor with multiple sclerosis, enrolled in a pregnancy study. The CDR3 loop reads CASGWTSYSNQPQHF. The DNA for the CDR3 is TGTGCCAGCGGATGGACAAGCTATAGCAATCAGCCCCAGCATTTT.